The clone carrying this T cell receptor (beta chain) was picked up a small number of times. Its cognate antigen is unknown. Treatment given: around 19 received Ad26.COV2.S at low or high dose, single or two shots; about 5 received placebo; per-sample allocation not given. At day 63 after the first vaccine or placebo injection, samples were drawn. The germline gives CDR1 ENHRY, CDR2 SYGVKD. Trimming cost V 11 bases and J 1 base, with 11 bases left between them. The CDR3 has 13 residues. The data were obtained in a study of Ad26.COV2.S vaccination and SARS-CoV-2 variants. Study results and caveats: Recipients given vaccine exceeded placebo recipients in spike-specific TCR breadth.

Libraries were prepared by immunoSEQ multiplex PCR; TCRdb keeps only in-frame clonotypes and omits some of them. The sample holds approximately 460,000 clones, roughly 87% seen once. This TCR was sampled from a person aged 18-60 years who received the Ad26.COV2.S COVID-19 vaccine or a placebo. This chain joins TRBV10-3 and TRBJ2-2, with D possibly being TRBD1 (7 bases). The material sequenced was peripheral blood, taken in a trial of Ad26.COV2.S vaccine versus placebo. The CDR3 is CAAQGGNTGELFF. In nucleotides, the CDR3 is TGTGCCGCGCAGGGGGGGAACACCGGGGAGCTGTTTTTT.